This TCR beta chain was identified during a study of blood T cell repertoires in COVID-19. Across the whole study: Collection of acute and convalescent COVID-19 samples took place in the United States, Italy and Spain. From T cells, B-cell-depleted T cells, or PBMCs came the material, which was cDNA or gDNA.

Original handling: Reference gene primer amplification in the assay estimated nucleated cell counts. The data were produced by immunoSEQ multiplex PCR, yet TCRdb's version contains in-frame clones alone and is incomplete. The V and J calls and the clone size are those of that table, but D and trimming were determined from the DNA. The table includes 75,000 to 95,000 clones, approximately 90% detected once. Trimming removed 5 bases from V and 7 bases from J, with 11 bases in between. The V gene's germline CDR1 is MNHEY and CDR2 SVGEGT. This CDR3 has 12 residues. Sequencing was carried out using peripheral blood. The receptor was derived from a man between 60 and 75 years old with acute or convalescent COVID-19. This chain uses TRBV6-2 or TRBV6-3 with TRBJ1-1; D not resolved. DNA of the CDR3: TGTGCCAGCAGTCTCCCAGCGAGTGAAGCTTTCTTT. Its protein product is CASSLPASEAFF.